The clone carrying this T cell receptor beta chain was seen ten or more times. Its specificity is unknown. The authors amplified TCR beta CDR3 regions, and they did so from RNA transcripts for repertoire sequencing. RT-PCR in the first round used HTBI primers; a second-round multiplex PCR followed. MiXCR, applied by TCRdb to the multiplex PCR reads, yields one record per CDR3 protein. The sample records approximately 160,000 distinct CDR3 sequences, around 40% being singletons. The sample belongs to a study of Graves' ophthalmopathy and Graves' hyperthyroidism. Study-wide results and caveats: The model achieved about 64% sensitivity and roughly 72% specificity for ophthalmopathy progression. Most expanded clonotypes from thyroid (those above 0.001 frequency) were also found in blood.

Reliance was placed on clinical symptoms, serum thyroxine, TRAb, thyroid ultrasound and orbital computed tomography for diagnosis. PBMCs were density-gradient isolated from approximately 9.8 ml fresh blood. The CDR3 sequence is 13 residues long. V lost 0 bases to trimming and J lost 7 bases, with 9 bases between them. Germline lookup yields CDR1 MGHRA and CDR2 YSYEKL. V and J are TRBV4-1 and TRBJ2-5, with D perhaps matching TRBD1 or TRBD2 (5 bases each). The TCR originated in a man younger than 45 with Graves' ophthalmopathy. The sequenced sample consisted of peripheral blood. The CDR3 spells CASSQDPGRTQYF. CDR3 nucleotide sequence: TGCGCCAGCAGCCAAGATCCAGGGAGGACCCAGTACTTC.